The rows below give T cell receptor beta chains drawn from one sample of a study of cytomegalovirus exposure and HLA in healthy donors. Assay: immunoSEQ multiplex PCR; the TCRdb copy retains only in-frame clones and omits some. This sample yields over 100,000 clones, of which nearly 65% are seen a single time; over 4% belongs to the top ten. Sample: PBMCs. These receptors were obtained from a human donor in good health. Each CDR3 is given with its conserved first and last residue. D genes are given only for firm matches. Where a row states a size, it is once, few, many or the class of an expanded clone; other rows omit it.

v_call: TRBV29-1
d_call: NA
j_call: TRBJ1-2
clone_size: once
cdr3_nt: TGCAGCGTTGAAGGCCACATCACTAACTATGGCTACACCTTC
cdr3_aa: CSVEGHITNYGYTF

v_call: TRBV2
d_call: TRBD1
j_call: TRBJ2-7
clone_size: NA
cdr3_nt: TGTGCCAGCAATAGGGGGACAGTGACCTACGAGCAGTACTTC
cdr3_aa: CASNRGTVTYEQYF

v_call: TRBV19
d_call: TRBD2
j_call: TRBJ2-3
clone_size: NA
cdr3_nt: TGTGCCAGTAGCCCGACTAGCGGGAGAACAGATACGCAGTATTTT
cdr3_aa: CASSPTSGRTDTQYF

v_call: TRBV19
d_call: NA
j_call: TRBJ1-1
clone_size: NA
cdr3_nt: TGTGCCAGTAGTATAGGCTACAGGGTCGGCACTGAAGCTTTCTTT
cdr3_aa: CASSIGYRVGTEAFF

v_call: TRBV5-6
d_call: TRBD2
j_call: TRBJ2-7
clone_size: once
cdr3_nt: TGTGCCAGCAACGGACTGTCTAGCGGATTAAGCTCCTACGAGCAGTACTTC
cdr3_aa: CASNGLSSGLSSYEQYF

v_call: TRBV19
d_call: TRBD2
j_call: TRBJ2-3
clone_size: NA
cdr3_nt: TGTGCCAGTAGTCTCCCCGGGCGGGAGAATTTAGATACGCAGTATTTT
cdr3_aa: CASSLPGRENLDTQYF

v_call: TRBV5-4
d_call: TRBD1
j_call: TRBJ2-3
clone_size: NA
cdr3_nt: TGTGCCAGCAGGCCGAAGGACAGGGCGGCAGATACGCAGTATTTT
cdr3_aa: CASRPKDRAADTQYF

v_call: TRBV5-4
d_call: TRBD1
j_call: TRBJ2-7
clone_size: NA
cdr3_nt: TGTGCCAGCAGCCGGGACAGGATATCCTACGAGCAGTACTTC
cdr3_aa: CASSRDRISYEQYF

v_call: TRBV7-9
d_call: TRBD2
j_call: TRBJ2-7
clone_size: NA
cdr3_nt: TGTGCCAGCAGCCCACCTGGGGCGGGGGACTACGAGCAGTACTTC
cdr3_aa: CASSPPGAGDYEQYF

v_call: TRBV15
d_call: TRBD2
j_call: TRBJ2-7
clone_size: NA
cdr3_nt: TGTGCCACCAGCATGGGACTATCTAGCGGCCAATACGAGCAGTACTTC
cdr3_aa: CATSMGLSSGQYEQYF

v_call: TRBV5-1
d_call: NA
j_call: TRBJ1-1
clone_size: NA
cdr3_nt: TGCGCCAGCAGCTTGGCCGATTTTCGAGACACTGAAGCTTTCTTT
cdr3_aa: CASSLADFRDTEAFF

v_call: TRBV30
d_call: TRBD2
j_call: TRBJ2-1
clone_size: NA
cdr3_nt: TGTGCCTGGAATACAGCGGGAGGGGGAAGTGAGCAGTTCTTC
cdr3_aa: CAWNTAGGGSEQFF

v_call: TRBV19
d_call: TRBD1
j_call: TRBJ2-1
clone_size: NA
cdr3_nt: TGTGCCAGTAGTATCGGGACAGGCACCTACAATGAGCAGTTCTTC
cdr3_aa: CASSIGTGTYNEQFF

v_call: TRBV6-1
d_call: NA
j_call: TRBJ2-1
clone_size: NA
cdr3_nt: TGTGCCAGCCGGCGGCGGAGGAGCTCCTACAATGAGCAGTTCTTC
cdr3_aa: CASRRRRSSYNEQFF

v_call: TRBV7-9
d_call: TRBD2
j_call: TRBJ2-7
clone_size: few
cdr3_nt: TGTGCCAGCAGCTTAGCACTGGGTAGCGGGAGTGGCAACGAGCAGTACTTC
cdr3_aa: CASSLALGSGSGNEQYF

v_call: TRBV5-5
d_call: NA
j_call: TRBJ2-2
clone_size: few
cdr3_nt: TGTGCCAGCAGCCCCAGGTTTGCCGGGGAGCTGTTTTTT
cdr3_aa: CASSPRFAGELFF

v_call: TRBV7-9
d_call: NA
j_call: TRBJ1-4
clone_size: once
cdr3_nt: TGTGCCAGCAGCATCACTAAGGAAAAACTGTTTTTT
cdr3_aa: CASSITKEKLFF

v_call: TRBV6-6
d_call: TRBD2
j_call: TRBJ2-7
clone_size: NA
cdr3_nt: TGTGCCAGCGAGCGGGAGGCCGGTTCCTACGAGCAGTACTTC
cdr3_aa: CASEREAGSYEQYF

v_call: TRBV29-1
d_call: TRBD1
j_call: TRBJ2-7
clone_size: NA
cdr3_nt: TGCAGCGTTGCAGAGACAGGGCCGGGACGACAGTACTTC
cdr3_aa: CSVAETGPGRQYF

v_call: TRBV7-9
d_call: TRBD1
j_call: TRBJ1-4
clone_size: few
cdr3_nt: TGTGCCAGCAGCTCCGGACAGGGGAATGAAAAACTGTTTTTT
cdr3_aa: CASSSGQGNEKLFF

v_call: TRBV7-9
d_call: TRBD1
j_call: TRBJ1-5
clone_size: NA
cdr3_nt: TGTGCCAGCAGCTTTACAGGGGACCAGCCCCAGCATTTT
cdr3_aa: CASSFTGDQPQHF

v_call: TRBV27
d_call: NA
j_call: TRBJ2-5
clone_size: NA
cdr3_nt: TGTGCCAGCACGTCCGGACTCGCCAGGGGAGAGACCCAGTACTTC
cdr3_aa: CASTSGLARGETQYF

v_call: TRBV7-7
d_call: TRBD2
j_call: TRBJ2-2
clone_size: few
cdr3_nt: TGTGCTAGCAGCTTAGTAGCGGGAGATTCCGGGGAGCTGTTTTTT
cdr3_aa: CASSLVAGDSGELFF

v_call: TRBV19
d_call: NA
j_call: TRBJ1-4
clone_size: NA
cdr3_nt: TGTGCCAGCCGGGACATCGGTGAAAAACTGTTTTTT
cdr3_aa: CASRDIGEKLFF

v_call: TRBV29-1
d_call: NA
j_call: TRBJ2-2
clone_size: NA
cdr3_nt: TGCAGCGTTGTTTCTAGCGCCACCGGGGAGCTGTTTTTT
cdr3_aa: CSVVSSATGELFF

v_call: TRBV10-3
d_call: NA
j_call: TRBJ1-5
clone_size: NA
cdr3_nt: TGTGCCATCAGTGCGGCTACAGATAATCAGCCCCAGCATTTT
cdr3_aa: CAISAATDNQPQHF

v_call: TRBV7-9
d_call: TRBD2
j_call: TRBJ2-1
clone_size: NA
cdr3_nt: TGTGCCAGCAGCTTAGGGATAGCGGGCCTCTACAATGAGCAGTTCTTC
cdr3_aa: CASSLGIAGLYNEQFF

v_call: TRBV29-1
d_call: TRBD2
j_call: TRBJ2-3
clone_size: NA
cdr3_nt: TGCAGCGTGGATAGCGGGATCGGTGCAGATACGCAGTATTTT
cdr3_aa: CSVDSGIGADTQYF

v_call: TRBV5-4
d_call: NA
j_call: TRBJ2-5
clone_size: NA
cdr3_nt: TGTGCCAGCAGCTTGGGGGTGCGGGTGGAGGAGACCCAGTACTTC
cdr3_aa: CASSLGVRVEETQYF

v_call: TRBV7-2
d_call: TRBD2
j_call: TRBJ2-1
clone_size: few
cdr3_nt: TGTGCCAGCAGCCCAGTGGGCGGGAGGTCCTACAATGAGCAGTTCTTC
cdr3_aa: CASSPVGGRSYNEQFF

v_call: TRBV6-6
d_call: TRBD1
j_call: TRBJ1-2
clone_size: few
cdr3_nt: TGTGCCAGCAGTCCACCGGGACAGGGTACGTCCTATGGCTACACCTTC
cdr3_aa: CASSPPGQGTSYGYTF

v_call: TRBV7-6
d_call: NA
j_call: TRBJ2-3
clone_size: NA
cdr3_nt: TGTGCCAGCAGCTCCAGGCGGGACTATACGCAGTATTTT
cdr3_aa: CASSSRRDYTQYF

v_call: TRBV7-6
d_call: NA
j_call: TRBJ2-5
clone_size: few
cdr3_nt: TGTGCCAGCAGCTTAGCCCCCGATGGGGCCAAGCAAGAGACCCAGTACTTC
cdr3_aa: CASSLAPDGAKQETQYF

v_call: TRBV12-5
d_call: TRBD1
j_call: TRBJ1-1
clone_size: NA
cdr3_nt: TGTGCTAGTGGCCTGACAGGGGGCACTGAAGCTTTCTTT
cdr3_aa: CASGLTGGTEAFF

v_call: TRBV7-3
d_call: TRBD1
j_call: TRBJ1-2
clone_size: few
cdr3_nt: TGTGCCAGCAGCTTAAACTCAGGACCCGGGACAGGACACTATGGCTACACCTTC
cdr3_aa: CASSLNSGPGTGHYGYTF

v_call: TRBV11-2
d_call: TRBD2
j_call: TRBJ2-5
clone_size: NA
cdr3_nt: TGTGCCAGCAGCTTCCGCCGACTAGCGGGACAAGAGACCCAGTACTTC
cdr3_aa: CASSFRRLAGQETQYF

v_call: TRBV18
d_call: NA
j_call: TRBJ2-7
clone_size: few
cdr3_nt: TGTGCCAGCTCACCGAGACGGGACTCCGAGCAGTACTTC
cdr3_aa: CASSPRRDSEQYF

v_call: TRBV2
d_call: TRBD2
j_call: TRBJ2-7
clone_size: NA
cdr3_nt: TGTGCCAGCAGTGCGGGACTAGCGGGAGGAGACGAGCAGTACTTC
cdr3_aa: CASSAGLAGGDEQYF

v_call: TRBV21-1
d_call: NA
j_call: TRBJ2-7
clone_size: NA
cdr3_nt: TGTGCCAGCAGCAAAGAGTCTTTCGGGCTAGCCTCCTACGAGCAGTACTTC
cdr3_aa: CASSKESFGLASYEQYF

v_call: TRBV6-5
d_call: TRBD2
j_call: TRBJ2-1
clone_size: NA
cdr3_nt: TGTGCCAGCAGTTATGCCCGCGGGAGACCTTACAATGAGCAGTTCTTC
cdr3_aa: CASSYARGRPYNEQFF

v_call: TRBV27
d_call: TRBD2
j_call: TRBJ2-7
clone_size: few
cdr3_nt: TGTGCCAGCAGTTCTCGTTTAAAAGGACTAGCGGGAGGTCAGTACTCCTACGAGCAGTACTTC
cdr3_aa: CASSSRLKGLAGGQYSYEQYF

v_call: TRBV5-1
d_call: NA
j_call: TRBJ2-2
clone_size: NA
cdr3_nt: TGCGCCAGCAGGCGTGTCGTAGTAGAGGGGGAGCTGTTTTTT
cdr3_aa: CASRRVVVEGELFF

v_call: TRBV28
d_call: TRBD2
j_call: TRBJ2-1
clone_size: few
cdr3_nt: TGTGCCAGCAGTTTGCTAGCGGGTTACAATGAGCAGTTCTTC
cdr3_aa: CASSLLAGYNEQFF

v_call: TRBV27
d_call: TRBD1
j_call: TRBJ2-1
clone_size: few
cdr3_nt: TGTGCCAGCAAATGGGTCAGCAGGGACAGGGTTATTGAGCAGTTCTTC
cdr3_aa: CASKWVSRDRVIEQFF

v_call: TRBV27
d_call: TRBD2
j_call: TRBJ2-3
clone_size: few
cdr3_nt: TGTGCCAGCAGTTCAGTTAGGACTAGCGGGGCCACAGATACGCAGTATTTT
cdr3_aa: CASSSVRTSGATDTQYF

v_call: TRBV28
d_call: TRBD1
j_call: TRBJ1-5
clone_size: hyperexpanded
cdr3_nt: TGTGCCAGCAGTTTCCCGCGACAGGGGGGGCATAGCAATCAGCCCCAGCATTTT
cdr3_aa: CASSFPRQGGHSNQPQHF

v_call: TRBV4-1
d_call: NA
j_call: TRBJ1-4
clone_size: NA
cdr3_nt: TGCGCCAGCAGCCAAGAAAGGGGTTTTGGTGAAAAACTGTTTTTT
cdr3_aa: CASSQERGFGEKLFF

v_call: TRBV6-4
d_call: TRBD2
j_call: TRBJ2-7
clone_size: NA
cdr3_nt: TGTGCCAGCAGTGACTCGGGCGGGAGGATCAACGAGCAGTACTTC
cdr3_aa: CASSDSGGRINEQYF

v_call: TRBV28
d_call: NA
j_call: TRBJ2-7
clone_size: NA
cdr3_nt: TGTGCCAGCAGTTTATTTGGACAGCCCTACGAGCAGTACTTC
cdr3_aa: CASSLFGQPYEQYF

v_call: TRBV28
d_call: NA
j_call: TRBJ2-7
clone_size: NA
cdr3_nt: TGTGCCAGCACCTTTAAGGCAGGGTTGCGGGAGCAGTACTTC
cdr3_aa: CASTFKAGLREQYF

v_call: TRBV19
d_call: TRBD2
j_call: TRBJ2-1
clone_size: NA
cdr3_nt: TGTGCCAGTAGTAAGGCGGGAGCCTTTGAGAATGAGCAGTTCTTC
cdr3_aa: CASSKAGAFENEQFF

v_call: TRBV7-2
d_call: TRBD2
j_call: TRBJ2-1
clone_size: NA
cdr3_nt: TGTGCCAGCGGGGGACTAGCGGGAGGGCCGTCCTACAATGAGCAGTTCTTC
cdr3_aa: CASGGLAGGPSYNEQFF

v_call: TRBV19
d_call: NA
j_call: TRBJ1-1
clone_size: NA
cdr3_nt: TGTGCCAGTAGGAAAAACTCTGAAGCTTTCTTT
cdr3_aa: CASRKNSEAFF